This TCR beta chain is drawn from a study of T cells in tuberculosis. General study results and limits: Smaller distances to GMM-specific TCRs suggested their expansion in active tuberculosis.

Profiling relied on immunoSEQ multiplex PCR, and the TCRdb table lists in-frame clones only, not all of them. The repertoire consists of roughly 41,000 clones, with 94% occurring once and the leading ten covering around 10%. Germline values: CDR1 SGDLS, CDR2 YYNGEE. Trimming removed 3 bases at V and 4 bases at J, with 16 bases between. The CDR3 is 16 amino acids. A note on this clone: The target antigen is unknown.

The sequence was collected from a donor between 5 and 29 years old with latent tuberculosis or without tuberculosis infection. Some clones in this sample may be carry-over from other donors' samples. The sequencing sample was made of PBMCs. V is TRBV9 and J is TRBJ1-4, with D uncertain. CDR3 region: CASSAGSGRYNEKLFF. CDR3 in DNA: TGTGCCAGCAGCGCTGGAAGCGGACGTTATAATGAAAAACTGTTTTTT. Full variable domain (outside the CDR3, taken from reference TRBV9 and TRBJ1-4): DSGVTQTPKHLITATGQRVTLRCSPRSGDLSVYWYQQSLDQGLQFLIQYYNGEERAKGNILERFSAQQFPDLHSELNLSSLELGDSALYFCASSAGSGRYNEKLFFGSGTQLSVL.